A selection of T cell receptor beta chains follows, all from one sample in a study of cytomegalovirus exposure and HLA in healthy donors. Generated by immunoSEQ multiplex PCR, the TCRdb table keeps only in-frame clones and is missing some. The profile shows about 150,000 clones, about 86% of them singletons. The sample consisted of PBMCs. These receptors came from a human donor in good health. Both conserved end residues are part of each CDR3. A D gene is named only where the DNA matches it firmly. Clone size is stated in some rows and not others, as once, few, many or a class when expanded.

J: TRBJ2-6
size: NA
D: NA
V: TRBV28
DNA: TGTGCCAGCAGTTTCGACAGGAAACCCTCTGGGGCCAACGTCCTGACTTTC
CDR3: CASSFDRKPSGANVLTF

J: TRBJ2-7
size: NA
D: NA
V: TRBV5-4
DNA: TGTGCCAGCAGCTTCTCCACAGGGCCCCAGGAGCAGTACTTC
CDR3: CASSFSTGPQEQYF

J: TRBJ2-5
size: once
D: TRBD2
V: TRBV5-6
DNA: TGTGCCAGCAACCGGGGGAGGGCGAGAGAGACCCAGTACTTC
CDR3: CASNRGRARETQYF

J: TRBJ1-2
size: NA
D: NA
V: TRBV27
DNA: TGTGCCAGCAGTCGAATCCAGGGATTTAATGGCTACACCTTC
CDR3: CASSRIQGFNGYTF

J: TRBJ2-7
size: few
D: TRBD2
V: TRBV30
DNA: TGTGCCTGGAGCTCGCTAGCGGTTAGCTCCTACGAGCAGTACTTC
CDR3: CAWSSLAVSSYEQYF

J: TRBJ1-4
size: NA
D: TRBD1
V: TRBV9
DNA: TGTGCCAGCAGCGTAGCTGTGGGGGCAGGGGGTGAAAAACTGTTTTTT
CDR3: CASSVAVGAGGEKLFF

J: TRBJ2-1
size: NA
D: TRBD2
V: TRBV14
DNA: TGTGCCAGCAGCCACGTTCTAGCGGGCGTCCCCTACAATGAGCAGTTCTTC
CDR3: CASSHVLAGVPYNEQFF

J: TRBJ1-6
size: once
D: TRBD1
V: TRBV5-8
DNA: TGTGCCAGCAGCCGCAGGACAGGGCGCTCACCCCTCCACTTT
CDR3: CASSRRTGRSPLHF

J: TRBJ2-2
size: NA
D: TRBD2
V: TRBV15
DNA: TGTGCCACCGGAGGAGCGGGAGGTACCACCGGGGAGCTGTTTTTT
CDR3: CATGGAGGTTGELFF

J: TRBJ1-1
size: NA
D: NA
V: TRBV5-1
DNA: TGCGCCAGCAGCTTGGGAGGGAACACTGAAGCTTTCTTT
CDR3: CASSLGGNTEAFF

J: TRBJ1-2
size: NA
D: NA
V: TRBV5-1
DNA: TGCGCCAGCAGCTTGCAGGGTGAGGATGGCTACACCTTC
CDR3: CASSLQGEDGYTF

J: TRBJ1-6
size: NA
D: TRBD1
V: TRBV27
DNA: TGTGCCAGCAGCCCGGGGACAGATGATAATTCACCCCTCCACTTT
CDR3: CASSPGTDDNSPLHF

J: TRBJ1-1
size: once
D: NA
V: TRBV5-1
DNA: TGCGCCAGCAGCTTCCGGGGAGGGAACACTGAAGCTTTCTTT
CDR3: CASSFRGGNTEAFF

J: TRBJ2-7
size: NA
D: TRBD2
V: TRBV18
DNA: TGTGCCAGCTCTTCTCGGTCGGGACTAGCGGGATCTGTCGAGCAGTACTTC
CDR3: CASSSRSGLAGSVEQYF

J: TRBJ2-5
size: NA
D: NA
V: TRBV20-1
DNA: TGCAGTGCTACAGGGTGGGAGACCCAGTACTTC
CDR3: CSATGWETQYF

J: TRBJ2-3
size: once
D: NA
V: TRBV25-1
DNA: TGTGCCAGCAGTGAAAGTCCCCTGGACAGAGCCAGCACAGATACGCAGTATTTT
CDR3: CASSESPLDRASTDTQYF

J: TRBJ2-2
size: few
D: TRBD1
V: TRBV15
DNA: TGTGCCACCAGCTTAGAAAGGACAGGGTCAACCGGGGAGCTGTTTTTT
CDR3: CATSLERTGSTGELFF

J: TRBJ2-3
size: NA
D: TRBD1
V: TRBV5-1
DNA: TGCGCCAGCAGCCCCGGACAGGGATCTACAGATACGCAGTATTTT
CDR3: CASSPGQGSTDTQYF

J: TRBJ2-7
size: NA
D: TRBD1
V: TRBV7-9
DNA: TGTGCCAGCAGCTCGACAGGGGACAAGCCCCACGAGCAGTACTTC
CDR3: CASSSTGDKPHEQYF

J: TRBJ1-4
size: once
D: NA
V: TRBV5-6
DNA: TGTGCCAGCAGTGAAAGGGGGTCTACTAATGAAAAACTGTTTTTT
CDR3: CASSERGSTNEKLFF

J: TRBJ1-4
size: NA
D: NA
V: TRBV21-1
DNA: TGTGCCAGCAGCAAAATGGGACCAGAGGGGGCCGAAGAACTGTTTTTT
CDR3: CASSKMGPEGAEELFF

J: TRBJ1-2
size: NA
D: NA
V: TRBV28
DNA: TGTGCCAGCACCCTGACAGGCGAAAACTATGGCTACACCTTC
CDR3: CASTLTGENYGYTF

J: TRBJ2-2
size: NA
D: TRBD1
V: TRBV28
DNA: TGTGCCAGCAGTCTGGACAGGAGAACACCTACGAACACCGGGGAGCTGTTTTTT
CDR3: CASSLDRRTPTNTGELFF

J: TRBJ1-5
size: NA
D: NA
V: TRBV6-5
DNA: TGTGCCAGCACCCCCCGGGAGGGCTATCAGCCCCAGCATTTT
CDR3: CASTPREGYQPQHF

J: TRBJ1-4
size: NA
D: NA
V: TRBV25-1
DNA: TGTGCCAGCAGTGTGATAGCGGGGGCTAATGAAAAACTGTTTTTT
CDR3: CASSVIAGANEKLFF

J: TRBJ1-1
size: few
D: NA
V: TRBV7-9
DNA: TGTGCCAGCAGCTATATCCGGTTAGCGAACACTGAAGCTTTCTTT
CDR3: CASSYIRLANTEAFF

J: TRBJ1-5
size: NA
D: TRBD1
V: TRBV5-6
DNA: TGTGCCAGCAGCGGAGAGGACAGGGGCTTCCTCAATCAGCCCCAGCATTTT
CDR3: CASSGEDRGFLNQPQHF

J: TRBJ1-1
size: NA
D: TRBD1
V: TRBV5-1
DNA: TGCGCCAGCAGCTTGGGACCCACCGGGACAGTGAACACTGAAGCTTTCTTT
CDR3: CASSLGPTGTVNTEAFF

J: TRBJ2-3
size: NA
D: TRBD2
V: TRBV18
DNA: TGTGCCAGCTCACCACCGGGACTAGCGGGAGCGTTAACAGATACGCAGTATTTT
CDR3: CASSPPGLAGALTDTQYF

J: TRBJ1-1
size: NA
D: TRBD1
V: TRBV6-5
DNA: TGTGCCAGCAGATCCTTGACAGGGAGTTACACTGAAGCTTTCTTT
CDR3: CASRSLTGSYTEAFF